These 14 T cell receptor beta chains came from one sample sequenced in a study of CD8 T cells in Susac syndrome. After extraction with the RNeasy kit, about 0.45 to 1 ug of the RNA was reverse transcribed using random hexamers. A single record per CDR3 protein comes from TCRdb applying MiXCR to the immunoSEQ multiplex PCR reads. The top ten clones hold approximately 0.9% of a sample with tens of thousands of distinct CDR3 sequences, nearly 95% of them seen once. What was sequenced was CD8+ T cells from PBMCs. The source of these receptors is a human donor with Susac syndrome.

The CDR3 coding sequence is TGCGCCAGCAGCCAAGTGGGGCAGGGAATCAATGAGCAGTTCTTC. Its protein is CASSQVGQGINEQFF. The chain links TRBV4-1 to TRBJ2-1, with D perhaps matching TRBD1 (5 bases). Germline-derived CDR1 and CDR2 are MGHRA and YSYEKL. The CDR3 covers 15 residues. Trimming shortened V by 1 base and J by 6 bases, and 13 bases separated the two germline ends.

This chain connects TRBV30 to TRBJ2-1; a possible D gene is TRBD2 (6 bases). V lost 7 bases to trimming and J lost 4 bases, with 8 bases between them. The CDR3 sequence is 11 residues long. The V gene's germline CDR1 is GTSNPN and CDR2 SVGIG (reference sequence). The CDR3 here is CASGDYNEQFF. The CDR3 nucleotides are TGTGCCTCGGGGGATTACAATGAGCAGTTCTTC.

The V and J genes are TRBV27 and TRBJ2-6; 7 bases map to TRBD1. Germline values: CDR1 MNHEY, CDR2 SMNVEV (reference sequence). The CDR3 consists of 15 residues. Trimming at V came to 10 bases and at J to 0 bases, leaving 6 bases not matched to a gene. The CDR3 spells CATRRDSSGANVLTF. CDR3 bases: TGTGCCACCAGACGGGACAGCTCTGGGGCCAACGTCCTGACTTTC. Looking up the rest from reference TRBV27 and TRBJ2-6 gives the full variable domain: EAQVTQNPRYLITVTGKKLTVTCSQNMNHEYMSWYRQDPGLGLRQIYYSMNVEVTDKGDVPEGYKVSRKEKRNFPLILESPSPNQTSLYFCATRRDSSGANVLTFGAGSRLTVL.

The chain links TRBV5-1 to TRBJ1-2; D is possibly TRBD1 (5 bases). The germline V gene has CDR1 SGHRS and CDR2 YFSETQ. V was shortened by 0 bases and J by 4 bases, with 7 bases between the two germline ends. The CDR3 is 13 residues long. This CDR3 is CASSLGQLYGYTF. The CDR3 DNA is TGCGCCAGCAGCTTGGGACAGCTCTATGGCTACACCTTC.

This clonotype has only one observation. CDR3 coding DNA: TGTGCCAGCTCCTTACTCGGGAGGGCCTACGAGCAGTACTTC. Its translation is CASSLLGRAYEQYF. The rearrangement links TRBV28 to TRBJ2-7; 8 nucleotides match TRBD2. Trimming took 8 bases from V and 2 from J; bases not matched to a gene: 8. CDR3 size: 14 residues. Germline loops: CDR1 MDHEN, CDR2 SYDVKM. The whole variable domain, remainder taken from reference TRBV28 and TRBJ2-7, is DVKVTQSSRYLVKRTGEKVFLECVQDMDHENMFWYRQDPGLGLRLIYFSYDVKMKEKGDIPEGYSVSREKKERFSLILESASTNQTSMYLCASSLLGRAYEQYFGPGTRLTVT.

This chain uses TRBV27 with TRBJ2-3; maybe TRBD2 (6 bases). Trimming shortened V by 3 bases and J by 3 bases, and 10 bases separated the two germline ends. The CDR3 is made up of 14 amino acids. The V gene's germline CDR1 is MNHEY and CDR2 SMNVEV (reference sequence). In nucleotides, the CDR3 is TGTGCCAGCAGTTTGAGGGAGGAAACAGATACGCAGTATTTT. Translating gives CASSLREETDTQYF.

This clonotype was detected a few times. The chain employs TRBV18 and TRBJ2-5, with D perhaps TRBD1 or TRBD2 (5 bases each). The germline V and J ends were trimmed by 3 bases and 5 bases, with 13 bases remaining between them. The CDR3 covers 14 residues. Germline V gene sequence: CDR1 KGHSH, CDR2 LQKENI. As DNA, the CDR3 is TGTGCCAGCTCACCCCCCGAAGGGGAGGAGACCCAGTACTTC. It translates to CASSPPEGEETQYF.

The rearrangement joins TRBV7-9 to TRBJ1-2; perhaps TRBD1 as D (6 bases). V was clipped by 5 bases and J by 7 bases, with 14 bases between them. CDR1 SEHNR and CDR2 FQNEAQ come from the germline V gene (reference sequence). CDR3 length: 13 amino acids. Here the CDR3 reads CASSPTGGGGYTF. The CDR3 DNA follows: TGTGCCAGCAGCCCGACGGGGGGCGGTGGCTACACCTTC.

This chain uses TRBV12-3 or TRBV12-4 with TRBJ1-4, with 8 bases fitting TRBD1. The CDR3 consists of 17 residues. V shed 6 bases, J shed 8 bases, and the junction held 17 bases outside the gene matches. CDR3 sequence: CASRSGTGLKEGEKLFF. As DNA, the CDR3 is TGTGCCAGCAGGTCCGGGACAGGTCTTAAAGAAGGGGAAAAACTGTTTTTT.

The CDR3 DNA follows: TGTGCCACCAGCAGAGATCTCGGAGGAAATCAGCCCCAGCATTTT. Translating gives CATSRDLGGNQPQHF. The chain combines TRBV15 with TRBJ1-5; no firm D call. The germline V gene has CDR1 LNHNV and CDR2 YYDKDF (reference sequence). This CDR3 region has 15 residues. Trimming removed 0 bases from V and 4 bases from J, with 10 bases in between. The entire variable domain, with the rest obtained from reference TRBV15 and TRBJ1-5, is as follows: DAMVIQNPRYQVTQFGKPVTLSCSQTLNHNVMYWYQQKSSQAPKLLFHYYDKDFNNEADTPDNFQSRRPNTSFCFLDIRSPGLGDTAMYLCATSRDLGGNQPQHFGDGTRLSIL.

The V call is TRBV6-5, the J call TRBJ2-1; TRBD1 might be the D (5 bases). The CDR3 consists of 17 residues. Germline loops: CDR1 MNHEY, CDR2 SVGAGI. V was clipped by 0 bases and J by 3 bases, with 15 bases between them. CDR3 loop: CASSYSMDIRSYNEQFF. The CDR3 nucleotides read TGTGCCAGCAGTTACTCCATGGACATACGCAGCTACAATGAGCAGTTCTTC.

This clonotype showed up just once. V and J are TRBV7-9 and TRBJ2-1; D might be TRBD2 (6 bases). This CDR3 region has 12 residues. Germline V gene lookup returns CDR1 SEHNR and CDR2 FQNEAQ (reference sequence). V was shortened by 5 bases and J by 7 bases, with 9 bases between the two germline ends. The CDR3 loop reads CASSPAGNEQFF. CDR3 sequence (DNA): TGTGCCAGCAGCCCCGCGGGGAATGAGCAGTTCTTC.

The chain employs TRBV12-3 or TRBV12-4 and TRBJ2-5; 8 bases line up with TRBD2. The J segment lost 4 bases and the V segment lost 7 bases, leaving 11 bases of the junction unmatched. The CDR3 totals 15 residues. The CDR3 DNA reads TGTGCCAGCAACCAAGGACTAGCCTCTGGAGAGACCCAGTACTTC. Translation: CASNQGLASGETQYF.

The DNA for the CDR3 is TGTGCCAGCAGTTTATCGGGGCGGCTCGGCGAGCAGTACTTC. It specifies CASSLSGRLGEQYF. The rearrangement uses TRBV27 and TRBJ2-7, with D perhaps matching TRBD1 (5 bases). Germline CDR1 is MNHEY and CDR2 is SMNVEV (reference sequence). The CDR3 consists of 14 residues. V lost 0 bases, J lost 6 bases, and 12 bases lay in between.